This entry features one TCR beta chain sequence. With random hexamers, reverse transcription was performed on 0.5 to 1 ug of RNA. TCRdb processed the immunoSEQ multiplex PCR reads anew with MiXCR; each CDR3 protein has one entry. The repertoire holds more than 95,000 distinct CDR3 sequences, with around 94% as singletons. The data originate from a study of CD8 T cells in Susac syndrome. Trimming pared 2 bases from V and 9 bases from J, leaving 12 bases between. This CDR3 is 13 amino acids long. Germline V CDR1 and CDR2: SGHDT, YYEEEE. This chain uses TRBV5-6 with TRBJ2-1, with D maybe TRBD2 (5 bases). Sequencing was performed on CD4+ T cells from PBMCs. The source of this sequence is a human donor in good health. The CDR3 sequence: CASSLGLAVEQFF. The CDR3, as DNA: TGTGCCAGCAGCTTAGGGCTAGCCGTTGAGCAGTTCTTC.